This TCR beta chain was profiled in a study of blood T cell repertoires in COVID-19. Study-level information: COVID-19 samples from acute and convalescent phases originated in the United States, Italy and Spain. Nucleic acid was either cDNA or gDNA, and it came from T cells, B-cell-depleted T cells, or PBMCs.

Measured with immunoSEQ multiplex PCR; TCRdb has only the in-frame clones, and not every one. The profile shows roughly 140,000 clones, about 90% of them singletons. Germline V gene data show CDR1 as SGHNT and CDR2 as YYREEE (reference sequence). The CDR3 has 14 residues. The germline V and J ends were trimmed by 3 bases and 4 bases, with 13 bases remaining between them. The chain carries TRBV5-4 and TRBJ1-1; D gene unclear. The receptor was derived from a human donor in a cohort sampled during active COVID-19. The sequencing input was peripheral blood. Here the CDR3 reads CASSSKPSGTEAFF. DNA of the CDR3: TGTGCCAGCAGCTCAAAGCCTTCCGGCACTGAAGCTTTCTTT.